This T cell receptor beta chain was retrieved from a study of T cell clusters in autoimmune cytopenias (dated by TCRdb to the late 2010s). With regard to the full study: TRB sequencing reached a median depth of 51,575 reads per sample and yielded a median of about 2,400 distinct TRB clonotypes per sample. TRB and IGH repertoires from peripheral blood were sequenced in autoimmune cytopenia patients at active disease and during treatment follow-up, with healthy, CLL and autoimmune hepatitis controls included alongside. The goal of the study was to find out whether patients with autoimmune cytopenia have a disease-specific immune repertoire signature that could be used as a blood-based biomarker.

The full study reports these points: Healthy donors had almost three times as many exclusive TRB clusters as active autoimmune hepatitis patients, a finding consistent with an autoimmunity-wide signature. In the comparison of secondary cytopenia with CLL, the cluster-lack signature was not observed, apparently because the dominant lymphoma-associated repertoire masked the signature. The T cell clusters were only ever defined in silico, so experimental validation of their functional role was still needed. GLIPH suggested that primary autoimmune cytopenia patients lacked physiological T cell clusters: 55 or so clusters were exclusive to healthy donors versus some 16 exclusive to patients. Shifts in the TRB repertoire, including less even repertoires in secondary cytopenia and CLL, were mostly a reflection of lymphoma bias and not of autoimmunity.

As regards this clonotype: No antigen is known for it.

From a lookup of the germline V gene, CDR1 and CDR2 are MNHNS and SASEGT. The CDR3 numbers 13 residues from cysteine through phenylalanine. The DNA is not on file. Multiplex PCR with a touch-down protocol amplified TRB rearrangements, with the TRB-A and TRB-B primer pools combined in a single tube. Illumina adapters and sample indices were added to the amplicons through two consecutive PCR reactions using Phusion HS II polymerase. The amplicons were purified from gel with the NucleoSpin Gel and PCR Clean-up kit, after which the amplicons were quantified by Qubit and checked for quality on an Agilent 2100 Bioanalyzer. Libraries were sequenced on an Illumina MiSeq using 600-cycle, single-indexed, paired-end runs. Per the original workflow: Alignment and assembly of TRB reads were performed with MiXCR version 2.1.12 and the default MiXCR reference library. Each unique CDR3 nucleotide sequence defined a clone, and only productive sequences with at least two reads were analysed. Repertoire diversity was assessed by alpha-parameterized diversity profiles (alpha 0 to 5), including Shannon (alpha 1) and Simpson (alpha 2) indices, computed with an R script. The tcR package was used to compute combinatorial TRB VJ usage, and cohorts were compared on this usage by principal component analysis with ade4. GLIPH clustering of TCRbeta CDR3s was carried out on cohort pairs matched by age and read depth, and cluster frequencies were compared by Wilcoxon test. TCRdb reanalyzed the reads, keeping one entry per CDR3 protein sequence and omitting DNA. These V and J calls are TCRdb output, not the study's own analysis. The table kept for this sample lists approximately 2,100 distinct CDR3 sequences. Of the sample, roughly three fifths is held by the ten largest clones.

Per sample, about 230 ng of peripheral blood genomic DNA, approximately 37,500 genome equivalents, was used for TRB amplification. In addition, the sample was reused for a study of T cell repertoires in aging, cancer and after chemotherapy. The second study also describes: The donors fell into six age groups ranging from 30 or younger to 70 or older, and each group had at least three individuals. In the hematological group, the paired samples taken before and after chemotherapy came from chronic lymphocytic leukemia patients who were treated with regimens based on fludarabine or bendamustine. In total, the full dataset held 10 million or so TCR reads. Compared with age-matched healthy donors, untreated patients with either hematological or solid cancers had significantly lower TCR diversity in the blood along with higher clonality. Declining TCR diversity with age in healthy donors was mainly explained by loss of richness; in cancer patients, loss of evenness also contributed. In both cancer cohorts, median generation probability rose over the chemotherapy interval, which suggests that the repertoire was reconstituted through rebound thymic output. It was noted by the authors that conclusions about immunological memory after chemotherapy cannot be drawn from the repertoire data. Lymphoid organ infiltration was present in hematological cancer patients, and this infiltration may itself impair thymic emigration or peripheral T cell expansion. To look at immunoaging and at how T cells reconstitute after chemotherapy, the study profiled TCR beta repertoires in peripheral blood from both healthy donors and cancer patients. Alongside fewer than 100 healthy donors serving as a reference group, the cohort included over 200 cancer patients, of whom 90 to 94 had hematological cancers and 110 to 140 had solid cancers. MiXCR versions 2.12 and 3.0.5 were used to process TRB sequences. The repertoire metrics were Shannon diversity, evenness, clonality (calculated as one minus evenness), and diversity profiles parameterized by alpha from 0 to 5. The IGoR algorithm was used to compute generation probabilities of clones in paired pre- and post-chemotherapy samples.

This chain is built from TRBV6-1 and TRBJ1-2. This TCR derives from a human donor with an autoimmune cytopenia or autoimmune hepatitis (not recorded which). The sequenced sample consisted of peripheral blood. The CDR3 protein: CASSELQSYGYTF.